This T cell receptor beta chain was observed in a study of CD8+ T cells in alopecia areata. V dropped 8 bases and J dropped 4; count of bases not matched to a gene: 7. The germline V gene has CDR1 MRHNA and CDR2 SNTAGT. CDR3 size: 14 residues. Treatment here: oral pan-JAK inhibitor, 5-10 mg twice daily. Overall study results and limits: One nonresponder leaves baseline CD8+ expansion's link to response uncertain.

With regard to this clone: The antigen remains unidentified.

Following extraction, RNA underwent reverse transcription to cDNA, which served as the sequencing template. Produced via immunoSEQ multiplex PCR; TCRdb's table is partial and in-frame only. The sample contains 150,000 to 200,000 clones, less than 70% of which appear only once. The chain couples TRBV6-4 to TRBJ2-3; 9 nucleotides agree with TRBD2. The input for sequencing was CD4+ T cells sorted from blood, taken between weeks 49 and 50, from a patient treated with tofacitinib. The TCR was taken from a human donor with alopecia areata. CDR3 residues: CASRASGDSDTQYF. The CDR3 DNA is TGTGCCAGCCGGGCTAGCGGGGATTCAGATACGCAGTATTTT.